This TCR beta chain was obtained from a study of OX40 agonist ivuxolimab in advanced cancers. Study-level points and caveats: At 0.1 to 3.0 mg/kg and by week 6, CD4+ and CD8+ T cells in the blood had expanded clonally. Among the nonresponders, some also had low normalized T-cell clonal expansion.

Clones were read by immunoSEQ multiplex PCR, and TCRdb kept only the in-frame ones, dropping some. The table has fewer than 45,000 clones, about 90% seen once. Trimming took 5 bases from V and 4 from J; bases not matched to a gene: 2. The germline gives CDR1 SNHLY, CDR2 FYNNEI. The CDR3 loop spans 13 amino acids. It was autoimmune disease history or systemic immunosuppression that excluded patients. Sampled blood was obtained at baseline, cycle 4 day 1, and cycle 7 day 1. Worth noting for this clone: The antigen remains undetermined.

V usage is TRBV2 and J usage is TRBJ2-7, with 10 bases lining up with TRBD1. The material sequenced was CD4+ or CD8+ T cells sorted from blood, taken in a trial of the OX40 agonist ivuxolimab. The receptor was isolated from an adult with an advanced solid tumor such as melanoma, head and neck, liver or kidney cancer. CDR3 coding DNA: TGTGCCAGCAGTCAGGACAGGGGGTACGAGCAGTACTTC. Encoded protein: CASSQDRGYEQYF.